The entry that follows covers one TCR beta chain sequence. The CDR3 totals 11 residues. V lost 3 bases to trimming and J lost 9 bases, with 9 bases between them. Germline V gene data show CDR1 as GTSNPN and CDR2 as SVGIG (reference sequence). Method: immunoSEQ multiplex PCR; TCRdb's copy keeps in-frame clones and lacks some. Of 26,000 or so clones listed, 85% to 90% are singletons. This sample is drawn from a study of T cell changes during pregnancy in multiple sclerosis. Sequencing used CD8+ T cells from peripheral blood mononuclear cells, obtained in the second trimester of pregnancy. The clonotype was recovered from a female donor with multiple sclerosis, enrolled in a pregnancy study. The V call is TRBV30, the J call TRBJ2-1; D is uncertain. The CDR3 DNA reads TGTGCCTGGAGCCCCTTAATTGAGCAGTTCTTC. It translates to CAWSPLIEQFF.